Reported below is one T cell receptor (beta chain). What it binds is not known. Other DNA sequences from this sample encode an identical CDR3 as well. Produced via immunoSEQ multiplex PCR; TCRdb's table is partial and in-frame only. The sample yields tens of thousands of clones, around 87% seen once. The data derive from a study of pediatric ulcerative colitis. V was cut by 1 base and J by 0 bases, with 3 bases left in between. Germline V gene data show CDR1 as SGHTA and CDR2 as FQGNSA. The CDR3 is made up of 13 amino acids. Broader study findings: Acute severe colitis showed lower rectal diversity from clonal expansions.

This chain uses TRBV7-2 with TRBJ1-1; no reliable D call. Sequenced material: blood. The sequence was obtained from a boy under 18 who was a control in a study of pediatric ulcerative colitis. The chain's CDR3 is CASSLEVNTEAFF. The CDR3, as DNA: TGTGCCAGCAGCTTAGAGGTGAACACTGAAGCTTTCTTT.